Listed below are T cell receptor beta chains from one sample, sequenced in a study of identical twins. TCRdb used MiXCR to reprocess the 5' RACE reads, holding one entry per CDR3 protein. The data hold about 810,000 distinct CDR3 sequences, with roughly 12% observed a single time. The same sample was also studied in work on yellow fever vaccine responses in identical twins.

The sequenced sample was PBMCs. The receptors shown here come from a woman aged 18-29 years in good health. Both conserved end residues are part of each CDR3. The order of the fields is J gene, clone size, D gene, V gene, CDR3 protein, CDR3 DNA. The D gene is left open where the match is weak. Clone size appears in some rows only: once, few, many, or a class for an expanded clone.

>TRBJ2-1|few|TRBD2|TRBV6-1
CASSEARTSGRNEQFF
TGTGCCAGCAGTGAAGCGAGGACTAGCGGGCGCAATGAGCAGTTCTTC
>TRBJ2-1|many|TRBD2|TRBV4-2
CASSQASLADNEQFF
TGTGCCAGCAGCCAAGCGAGCCTAGCGGACAATGAGCAGTTCTTC
>TRBJ2-3|.|.|TRBV12-3/TRBV12-4
CASSLGGAKGTQYF
TGTGCCAGCAGTTTAGGCGGCGCAAAGGGGACGCAGTATTTT
>TRBJ1-1|many|TRBD1|TRBV27
CASSPVQGAEGAFF
TGTGCCAGCAGTCCCGTACAGGGGGCTGAAGGAGCTTTCTTT
>TRBJ1-2|.|.|TRBV6-1
CASSPTGYNNYGYTF
TGTGCCAGCAGTCCCACAGGGTATAATAACTATGGCTACACCTTC
>TRBJ2-3|.|.|TRBV20-1
CSASSVGVDTQYF
TGCAGTGCTAGTTCAGTGGGCGTGGATACGCAGTATTTT
>TRBJ2-1|.|TRBD2|TRBV10-3
CAISELEVAGGDYNEQFF
TGTGCCATCAGTGAGTTGGAGGTAGCGGGAGGGGACTACAATGAGCAGTTCTTC
>TRBJ2-5|.|TRBD2|TRBV7-8
CASSLARLAGRETQYF
TGTGCCAGCAGCTTAGCACGTCTAGCGGGCCGGGAGACCCAGTACTTC
>TRBJ2-1|.|.|TRBV11-2
CASSPLWGRNNEQFF
TGTGCCAGCAGCCCTTTATGGGGCCGCAACAATGAGCAGTTCTTC
>TRBJ2-7|.|TRBD1|TRBV20-1
CSARLGQGRYEQYF
TGCAGTGCTAGATTGGGACAGGGGAGATACGAGCAGTACTTC
>TRBJ1-1|few|.|TRBV2
CASSEGQQYDTEAFF
TGTGCCAGCAGTGAAGGACAGCAGTACGACACTGAAGCTTTCTTT
>TRBJ2-1|few|.|TRBV3-1
CASSQRRTLGNEQFF
TGTGCCAGCAGCCAACGAAGGACACTGGGGAATGAGCAGTTCTTC
>TRBJ2-3|few|TRBD1|TRBV24-1
CATSDLPGQGLTDTQYF
TGTGCCACCAGTGATTTACCGGGACAGGGCTTGACAGATACGCAGTATTTT
>TRBJ2-2|many|.|TRBV4-1
CASSQVFYGVDTGELFF
TGCGCCAGCAGCCAAGTATTCTACGGGGTGGACACCGGGGAGCTGTTTTTT
>TRBJ2-5|many|.|TRBV20-1
CSARGNQETQYF
TGCAGTGCTAGGGGGAACCAAGAGACCCAGTACTTC
>TRBJ2-5|few|TRBD2|TRBV4-1
CASSQGPGAGGARETQYF
TGCGCCAGCAGCCAAGGCCCCGGGGCGGGGGGGGCGAGGGAGACCCAGTACTTC
>TRBJ2-3|few|TRBD2|TRBV14
CASSVAGSTDTQYF
TGTGCCAGCAGCGTAGCGGGGTCCACAGATACGCAGTATTTT
>TRBJ2-7|few|.|TRBV7-9
CASSLQGPEQPYEQYF
TGTGCCAGCAGCTTACAGGGTCCGGAGCAGCCCTACGAGCAGTACTTC
>TRBJ2-5|.|TRBD2|TRBV7-9
CASRPSGGGRQETQYF
TGTGCCAGCAGACCCAGCGGGGGGGGACGACAAGAGACCCAGTACTTC
>TRBJ1-2|few|TRBD1|TRBV4-2
CASSQAQGGLDGYTF
TGTGCCAGCAGCCAAGCCCAGGGGGGACTGGATGGCTACACCTTC